This TCR beta chain stems from a study of blood T cell repertoires in COVID-19. Per the authors' pipeline: Reference gene primer amplification gave estimated nucleated cell counts. Clones were read by immunoSEQ multiplex PCR, and TCRdb kept only the in-frame ones, dropping some. For V, J and clone size, that table is used; D and trimming come from the DNA. The sample carries over 200,000 clones, more than 80% recorded once. This clone was detected once. Sequencing was done on a sample of peripheral blood. The receptor was isolated from a man aged 25-45 years who had recovered from COVID-19.

CDR3 sequence reads: CASSLTSRETQYF. For the CDR3, the DNA is TGTGCCAGCAGCTTGACTAGCCGAGAGACCCAGTACTTC. J is TRBJ2-5 and V is TRBV11-2; TRBD2 matches 7 bases. CDR3 length equals 13 residues. Germline loops: CDR1 SGHAT, CDR2 FQNNGV. The trim removed 3 bases at V and 4 bases at J, leaving 2 bases unmatched.